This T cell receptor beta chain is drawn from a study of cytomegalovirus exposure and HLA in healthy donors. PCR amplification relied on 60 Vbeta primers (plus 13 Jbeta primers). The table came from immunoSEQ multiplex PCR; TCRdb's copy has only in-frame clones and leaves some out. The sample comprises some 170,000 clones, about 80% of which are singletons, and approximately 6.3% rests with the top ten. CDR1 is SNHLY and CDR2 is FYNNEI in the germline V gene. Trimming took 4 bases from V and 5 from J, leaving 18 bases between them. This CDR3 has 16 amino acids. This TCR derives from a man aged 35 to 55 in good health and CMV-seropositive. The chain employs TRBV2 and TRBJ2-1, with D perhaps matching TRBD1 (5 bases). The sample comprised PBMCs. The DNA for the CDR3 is TGTGCCAGCAGTGTCGAAGCGACCCTAGGGGACAATGAGCAGTTCTTC. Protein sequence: CASSVEATLGDNEQFF.